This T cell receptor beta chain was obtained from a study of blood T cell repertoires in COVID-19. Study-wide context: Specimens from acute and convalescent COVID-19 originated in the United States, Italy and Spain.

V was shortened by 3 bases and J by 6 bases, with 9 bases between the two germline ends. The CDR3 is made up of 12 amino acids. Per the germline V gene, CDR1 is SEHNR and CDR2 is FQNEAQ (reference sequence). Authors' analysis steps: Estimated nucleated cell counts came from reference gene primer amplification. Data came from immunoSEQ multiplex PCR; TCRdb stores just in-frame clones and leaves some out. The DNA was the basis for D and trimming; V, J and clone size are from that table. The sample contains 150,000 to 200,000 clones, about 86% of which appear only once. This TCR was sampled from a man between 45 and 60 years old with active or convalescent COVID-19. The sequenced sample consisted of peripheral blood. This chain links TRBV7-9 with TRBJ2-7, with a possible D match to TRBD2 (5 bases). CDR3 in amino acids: CASSLEVTEQYF. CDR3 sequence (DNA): TGTGCCAGCAGCTTGGAGGTAACCGAGCAGTACTTC.